The 8 T cell receptor beta chains reported below all come from one sample, sequenced in a study of CD8 T cells in ankylosing spondylitis. TCRdb reanalysed the 5' RACE reads using MiXCR and keeps one entry per CDR3 protein. The data hold around 180,000 distinct CDR3 sequences, with around a sixth observed a single time. What was sequenced was blood, either unsorted or a sorted T cell fraction (not recorded which). The receptors come from a male donor aged 10 to 30 with ankylosing spondylitis or in good health (not recorded which).

This clonotype showed up just once. This chain links TRBV25-1 with TRBJ2-5; unclear D gene. Trimming shortened V by 1 base and J by 2 bases, and 8 bases separated the two germline ends. This CDR3 has 14 residues. In germline, CDR1 is MGHDK, CDR2 SYGVNS. DNA of the CDR3: TGTGCCAGCAGTGAATTTCTGAATCAAGAGACCCAGTACTTC. As protein: CASSEFLNQETQYF. Together with reference TRBV25-1 and TRBJ2-5, the CDR3 gives the full variable domain: EADIYQTPRYLVIGTGKKITLECSQTMGHDKMYWYQQDPGMELHLIHYSYGVNSTEKGDLSSESTVSRIRTEHFPLTLESARPSHTSQYLCASSEFLNQETQYFGPGTRLLVL.

This clonotype was detected many times. The genes are TRBV5-1 and TRBJ1-2; 8 bases fit TRBD1. The junction had 2 bases not matched to a gene; V was cut back by 4 bases and J by 0 bases. The CDR3 totals 14 residues. CDR1 is SGHRS and CDR2 is YFSETQ in the germline V gene. CDR3 in amino acids: CASSTGQANYGYTF. The CDR3 DNA is TGCGCCAGCAGCACGGGACAGGCTAACTATGGCTACACCTTC.

This clonotype was detected ten times or more. The chain recombines TRBV6-5 with TRBJ1-2; D possibly corresponds to TRBD1 (5 bases). Germline V gene lookup returns CDR1 MNHEY and CDR2 SVGAGI. The ends were cut back, 0 bases at V and 5 bases at J, with 10 bases in the middle. The CDR3 contains 14 residues. This CDR3 is CASSYSDGGYGYTF. CDR3 bases: TGTGCCAGCAGTTACTCGGACGGGGGATATGGCTACACCTTC.

In its sample, this clonotype was seen many times. The chain carries TRBV14 and TRBJ2-3; 8 nucleotides line up with TRBD2. J was trimmed by 5 bases and V by 4 bases; bases with no gene match: 11. The CDR3 contains 16 residues. Germline-derived CDR1 and CDR2 are SGHDN and FVKESK. This chain's CDR3 is CASSPGLARVVDTQYF. In DNA form, the CDR3 reads TGTGCCAGCAGCCCCGGACTAGCCAGAGTGGTAGATACGCAGTATTTT.

The sample holds many counts of this clonotype. This chain joins TRBV24-1 and TRBJ2-1; 13 bases are shared with TRBD2. The CDR3 has 19 amino acids. With V trimmed by 5 bases and J by 0 bases, 9 bases remained unmatched. Germline V gives CDR1 KGHDR, CDR2 SFDVKD. CDR3 coding DNA: TGTGCCACCAGTGGGACTAGCGGGAGCTCTATAAGCTCCTACAATGAGCAGTTCTTC. Translation: CATSGTSGSSISSYNEQFF.

This clonotype was counted at least ten times. The V call is TRBV29-1, the J call TRBJ1-3, with D perhaps matching TRBD1 (6 bases). The V end was cut by 6 bases, the J end by 2 bases, with 17 bases between. The germline gives CDR1 SQVTM, CDR2 ANQGSEA. CDR3 size: 15 residues. The CDR3 here is CSVREGGPAGNTIYF. Written as DNA, the CDR3 is TGCAGCGTCCGCGAGGGGGGTCCCGCTGGAAACACCATATATTTT.

This clonotype was counted at least ten times. The chain carries TRBV12-3 or TRBV12-4 and TRBJ1-2; D is ambiguous. Trimming took off 9 bases at V and 4 bases at J, with 9 bases between the two ends. This CDR3 is 11 amino acids long. The CDR3 sequence is CASARLYGYTF. CDR3 DNA: TGTGCCAGTGCACGCCTCTATGGCTACACCTTC.

This clonotype was recorded at least ten times. This chain links TRBV12-3 or TRBV12-4 with TRBJ2-7; the D gene is possibly TRBD2 (5 bases). V lost 6 bases and J 3 bases, leaving 12 bases between the germline ends. The CDR3 has 13 residues. This CDR3 reads CASRPARGYEQYV. CDR3 nucleotides: TGTGCCAGCAGACCAGCCCGGGGCTACGAGCAGTACGTC.